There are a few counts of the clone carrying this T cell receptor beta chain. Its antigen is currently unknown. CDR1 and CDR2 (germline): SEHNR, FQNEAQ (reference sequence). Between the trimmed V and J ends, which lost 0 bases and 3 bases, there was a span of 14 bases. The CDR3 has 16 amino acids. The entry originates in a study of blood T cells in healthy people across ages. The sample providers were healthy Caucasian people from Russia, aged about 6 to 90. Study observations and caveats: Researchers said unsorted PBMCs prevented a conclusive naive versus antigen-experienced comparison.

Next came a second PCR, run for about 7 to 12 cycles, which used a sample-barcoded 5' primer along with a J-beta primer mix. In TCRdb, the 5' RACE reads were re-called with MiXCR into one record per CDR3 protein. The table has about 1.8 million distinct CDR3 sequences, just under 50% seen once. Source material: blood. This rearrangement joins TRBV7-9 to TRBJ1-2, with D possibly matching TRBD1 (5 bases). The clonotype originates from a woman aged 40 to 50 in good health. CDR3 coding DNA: TGTGCCAGCAGCTTAGCGGGGACCACGAAGTACTATGGCTACACCTTC. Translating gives CASSLAGTTKYYGYTF. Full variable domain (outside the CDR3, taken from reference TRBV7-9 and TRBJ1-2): DTGVSQNPRHKITKRGQNVTFRCDPISEHNRLYWYRQTLGQGPEFLTYFQNEAQLEKSRLLSDRFSAERPKGSFSTLEIQRTEQGDSAMYLCASSLAGTTKYYGYTFGSGTRLTVV.